Listed below are T cell receptor beta chains from one sample, sequenced in a study of T cell responses to AZD1222 COVID-19 vaccine. Generated by immunoSEQ multiplex PCR, the TCRdb table keeps only in-frame clones and is missing some. The sample lists about 140,000 clones, more than 70% seen once, with 2.9% in the top ten. The sample in question was peripheral blood, obtained on day 0 of AZD1222 vaccination. The source of these receptors is an adult in good health. The CDR3 runs from the conserved cysteine through the conserved F or W. D genes are given only for firm matches. Part of the rows lack a size; the others show once, few, many or a class for expanded clones.

DNA: TGCGCCAGCAGGGTGAGCGGAGGGCCCTCCTACGAGCAGTACTTC; CDR3: CASRVSGGPSYEQYF; size: -; J: TRBJ2-7; V: TRBV4-1; length: 15; D: -
DNA: TGTGCCAGCAGTAAATTTAATGAGCAGTTCTTC; CDR3: CASSKFNEQFF; size: -; J: TRBJ2-1; V: TRBV6-5; length: 11; D: -
DNA: TGCGCCAGCAGCCCAGTTTCGGACAGGGAGGGCTACACCTTC; CDR3: CASSPVSDREGYTF; size: -; J: TRBJ1-2; V: TRBV4-1; length: 14; D: TRBD1
DNA: TGCAGCGTTGATAACGGGGGAAACACCATATATTTT; CDR3: CSVDNGGNTIYF; size: -; J: TRBJ1-3; V: TRBV29-1; length: 12; D: -
DNA: TGTGCCAGCAGCTTAGAGACCCCAGATACGCAGTATTTT; CDR3: CASSLETPDTQYF; size: once; J: TRBJ2-3; V: TRBV7-9; length: 13; D: -
DNA: TGCGCCAGCAGCTTGGTCCAGGGCACTGAAGCTTTCTTT; CDR3: CASSLVQGTEAFF; size: -; J: TRBJ1-1; V: TRBV5-1; length: 13; D: -
DNA: TGTGCCAGCAGCTTAGTTAGGAGGGGGCAGGCCACCGGGGAGCTGTTTTTT; CDR3: CASSLVRRGQATGELFF; size: -; J: TRBJ2-2; V: TRBV7-8; length: 17; D: -
DNA: TGTGCCAGCAGCCCGACCGGGGAGGCGATCTCTGGAAACACCATATATTTT; CDR3: CASSPTGEAISGNTIYF; size: -; J: TRBJ1-3; V: TRBV7-9; length: 17; D: -
DNA: TGTGCCAGTAGTACGACAGGGGGAACCCAGTACTTC; CDR3: CASSTTGGTQYF; size: -; J: TRBJ2-5; V: TRBV19; length: 12; D: TRBD1
DNA: TGCGCCAGCAAAAGGGGGCCCTTGCAGCCCCAGCATTTT; CDR3: CASKRGPLQPQHF; size: -; J: TRBJ1-5; V: TRBV23-1; length: 13; D: TRBD1
DNA: TGTGCCAGCAGCTCGCCGGGTGGAGGGAGGGGCGAGGGCACCATATATTTT; CDR3: CASSSPGGGRGEGTIYF; size: few; J: TRBJ1-3; V: TRBV7-2; length: 17; D: -
DNA: TGTGCCAGCAGCTCCGGACTAGCGGGAATTGCGAACACCGGGGAGCTGTTTTTT; CDR3: CASSSGLAGIANTGELFF; size: -; J: TRBJ2-2; V: TRBV11-2; length: 18; D: TRBD2
DNA: TGTGCCAAGGCACAGTTCAATCAGCCCCAGCATTTT; CDR3: CAKAQFNQPQHF; size: -; J: TRBJ1-5; V: TRBV21-1; length: 12; D: -
DNA: TGTGCCAGCAGCTGGGCAGGAAAGAACACTGAAGCTTTCTTT; CDR3: CASSWAGKNTEAFF; size: -; J: TRBJ1-1; V: TRBV5-4; length: 14; D: -
DNA: TGTGCCAGCAGTCCCGTTATTAGGGTCTCCGGGTATGGCTACACCTTC; CDR3: CASSPVIRVSGYGYTF; size: -; J: TRBJ1-2; V: TRBV21-1; length: 16; D: -
DNA: TGTGCCAGCAGGTATATCCTAGCGGGGTTAATGAATGAGCAGTTCTTC; CDR3: CASRYILAGLMNEQFF; size: -; J: TRBJ2-1; V: TRBV11-2; length: 16; D: TRBD2
DNA: TGTGCCACCAGTGACGGGGACAGGGGGCCGTACGAGCAGTACTTC; CDR3: CATSDGDRGPYEQYF; size: once; J: TRBJ2-7; V: TRBV24-1; length: 15; D: TRBD1
DNA: TGTGCCAGCAGCTTGCCTAGCGGGAGGCTGTTTTTT; CDR3: CASSLPSGRLFF; size: -; J: TRBJ2-2; V: TRBV5-4; length: 12; D: TRBD2
DNA: TGCACCCCCGCAGATACGCAGTATTTT; CDR3: CTPADTQYF; size: few; J: TRBJ2-3; V: TRBV20-1; length: 9; D: -
DNA: TGTGCCAGCAGCCGCGGGACAGGGGGCATGAACACTGAAGCTTTCTTT; CDR3: CASSRGTGGMNTEAFF; size: -; J: TRBJ1-1; V: TRBV5-8; length: 16; D: TRBD1
DNA: TGTGCCAGTAGTACGATCATCCTGGGGGCCCCCCACTACAATGAGCAGTTCTTC; CDR3: CASSTIILGAPHYNEQFF; size: -; J: TRBJ2-1; V: TRBV19; length: 18; D: -
DNA: TGCGCCAGCAGCTTGATGGCGGACACTACCGGGGAGCTGTTTTTT; CDR3: CASSLMADTTGELFF; size: -; J: TRBJ2-2; V: TRBV5-1; length: 15; D: -
DNA: TGTGCCAGCAGCCCCCGCGGGTTGAGCGGGAGGGCCCCCCGGTATGAGCAGTTCTTC; CDR3: CASSPRGLSGRAPRYEQFF; size: -; J: TRBJ2-1; V: TRBV7-3; length: 19; D: TRBD2
DNA: TGTGCCAGCAGGTCGGACTGGGAAAACATTCAGTACTTC; CDR3: CASRSDWENIQYF; size: few; J: TRBJ2-4; V: TRBV11-2; length: 13; D: -
DNA: TGTGCCAGCAGCGGACCGGGAGGGCCGACAGATACGCAGTATTTT; CDR3: CASSGPGGPTDTQYF; size: -; J: TRBJ2-3; V: TRBV9; length: 15; D: TRBD2
DNA: TGTGCCAGCAGTTTGACAGGGAGGGAGACCCAGTACTTC; CDR3: CASSLTGRETQYF; size: -; J: TRBJ2-5; V: TRBV6-5; length: 13; D: -
DNA: TGCGCCAGCAGCTCCTTCCCCTCCCTCACATCCTACGAGCAGTACTTC; CDR3: CASSSFPSLTSYEQYF; size: -; J: TRBJ2-7; V: TRBV5-1; length: 16; D: -